Listed below are T cell receptor beta chains from one sample, sequenced in a study of blood T cell repertoires in COVID-19. Repertoires were generated with immunoSEQ multiplex PCR, while TCRdb's copy carries only in-frame clones and drops some. The sample lists about 280,000 clones; approximately 82% were seen once. The sequencing input was PBMCs or T cells enriched from blood (not recorded which). The receptors were gathered from a man aged 40-55 years who had been exposed to COVID-19. Each CDR3 is given with its conserved first and last residue. A D gene is named only where the DNA matches it firmly. Clone size appears in some rows only: once, few, many, or a class for an expanded clone.

TRBV7-2,TRBJ2-3,NA,NA,TGTGCCAGCAGCTTAGGGGGAGAAATGACAGATACGCAGTATTTT,CASSLGGEMTDTQYF
TRBV5-1,TRBJ2-3,TRBD2,NA,TGCGCCAGCAGCTTGAAAGCGGGAGGGTACACAGATACGCAGTATTTT,CASSLKAGGYTDTQYF
TRBV11-2,TRBJ1-6,NA,NA,TGTGCCAGCAGCTTGGGGCAGGACAATTCACCCCTCCACTTT,CASSLGQDNSPLHF
TRBV30,TRBJ2-5,NA,NA,TGTGCCTGGAGTACGTCCAGGCAAGAGACCCAGTACTTC,CAWSTSRQETQYF
TRBV6-5,TRBJ1-6,TRBD1,NA,TGTGCCAGCAGTTACTCCCGGACAGGGAATTCACCCCTCCACTTT,CASSYSRTGNSPLHF
TRBV9,TRBJ2-3,NA,few,TGTGCCAGCAGCATAAGGAGGGGAGATACGCAGTATTTT,CASSIRRGDTQYF
TRBV12-5,TRBJ1-2,TRBD1,once,TGTGCTAGTGGTTTGTCCCGGGACAGGGGGTCGCGTGGCTACACCTTC,CASGLSRDRGSRGYTF
TRBV6-1,TRBJ1-2,NA,NA,TGTGCCAGCAGTGATACTAACTATGGCTACACCTTC,CASSDTNYGYTF
TRBV23-1,TRBJ2-3,NA,NA,TGCGCCAGCAGGGGGGGGCAGCGACTGCAACGCCACCCCGGTGGCACAGATACGCAGTATTTT,CASRGGQRLQRHPGGTDTQYF
TRBV11-2,TRBJ2-3,TRBD1,NA,TGTGCCAGCAGGACTTTCGGACAGGGAACAGATACGCAGTATTTT,CASRTFGQGTDTQYF